This entry lists 2 T cell receptor beta chains sequenced from one sample in a study of cytomegalovirus exposure and HLA in healthy donors. PCR primers comprised 60 Vbeta and 13 Jbeta primers. The table came from immunoSEQ multiplex PCR; TCRdb's copy has only in-frame clones and leaves some out. Altogether some 220,000 clones are present, 80% to 90% being singletons, with the ten largest covering about 0.22%. The sample consisted of PBMCs. The receptors were sampled from a girl aged 2 to 10 in good health and CMV-seronegative.

The table lists this clone with a few counts. The chain carries TRBV6-1 and TRBJ2-1, with 7 bases lining up with TRBD1. In germline, CDR1 is MNHNS, CDR2 SASEGT. This CDR3 comprises 15 residues. V lost 1 base, J lost 3 bases, and 3 bases stayed unmatched. As DNA, the CDR3 is TGTGCCAGCAGTGAAGACAGGGGCCTCTACAATGAGCAGTTCTTC. It yields the protein CASSEDRGLYNEQFF.

This chain connects TRBV6-5 to TRBJ1-4; D possibly corresponds to TRBD1 (6 bases). Germline V CDR1 and CDR2: MNHEY, SVGAGI. The ends were cut back, 8 bases at V and 3 bases at J, with 16 bases in the middle. CDR3 length: 15 residues. CDR3 sequence (DNA): TGTGCCAGCGGACAGCTTGGCAGCGCTAATGAAAAACTGTTTTTT. Translated: CASGQLGSANEKLFF.